What follows are 28 T cell receptor beta chains derived from one specimen sequenced in a study of cytomegalovirus exposure and HLA in healthy donors. Researchers ran the PCR with 60 Vbeta and 13 Jbeta primers. TCRdb's copy holds only in-frame clones and misses some; the assay was immunoSEQ multiplex PCR. Counted here are around 80,000 clones, more than 60% occurring once; the ten biggest clones make up almost 6%. What was sequenced was PBMCs. These receptors all come from a man between 18 and 35 years old in good health and CMV-seropositive.

The CDR3 region has the DNA TGTGCCAGCAGCCAAGAACAGCCTAGCAATCAGCCCCAGCATTTT. Its protein is CASSQEQPSNQPQHF. The chain links TRBV4-2 to TRBJ1-5, with no clear D. This CDR3 contains 15 residues. Germline assignment: CDR1 LGHNA and CDR2 YNFKEQ. Between the trimmed V and J ends, which lost 0 bases and 0 bases, there was a span of 6 bases.

This rearrangement joins TRBV28 to TRBJ1-3, with D unresolved. The CDR3 runs to 13 residues. Trimming removed 7 bases from V and 1 base from J, with 8 bases in between. From germline, CDR1 is MDHEN and CDR2 SYDVKM. CDR3 sequence reads: CASNEVSGNTIYF. The CDR3 DNA sequence: TGTGCCAGCAATGAGGTATCTGGAAACACCATATATTTT.

The CDR3 protein is CASSPGTSGRAEQFF. The CDR3 region has the DNA TGTGCCAGCAGTCCCGGGACTAGCGGGAGGGCTGAGCAGTTCTTC. The chain couples TRBV27 to TRBJ2-1, with TRBD2 matching 16 bases. CDR3 length: 15 amino acids. Germline V gene data show CDR1 as MNHEY and CDR2 as SMNVEV (reference sequence). The junction had 4 bases not matched to a gene; V was cut back by 5 bases and J by 9 bases.

This clone came up a few times. The J gene is TRBJ1-1, the V gene TRBV29-1, with D perhaps TRBD1 (6 bases). There are 13 residues in the CDR3. The ends were cut back, 5 bases at V and 0 bases at J, with 10 bases in the middle. The germline CDR1 and CDR2 sequences are SQVTM and ANQGSEA. CDR3 sequence reads: CSVTGHLNTEAFF. In nucleotides, the CDR3 is TGCAGCGTTACGGGACACTTGAACACTGAAGCTTTCTTT.

This rearrangement joins TRBV28 to TRBJ1-2; possibly TRBD1 for D (5 bases). CDR3 length equals 14 residues. V was shortened by 6 bases and J by 1 base, with 12 bases between the two germline ends. CDR1 is MDHEN, CDR2 SYDVKM, per germline. In DNA form, the CDR3 reads TGTGCCAGCAGCCAACTCAGGGTTAACTATGGCTACACCTTC. Encoded protein: CASSQLRVNYGYTF.

This clone was recorded a few times. This sequence joins TRBV6-1 and TRBJ1-5; 12 bases agree with TRBD1. The CDR3 runs to 15 residues. V shed 6 bases, J shed 6 bases, and the junction held 6 bases outside the gene matches. Looked up from germline, CDR1 is MNHNS and CDR2 is SASEGT. As DNA, the CDR3 is TGTGCCAGCAGCCATGGGACAGGGGGCACTCAGCCCCAGCATTTT. It specifies CASSHGTGGTQPQHF.

The chain combines TRBV28 with TRBJ1-1; TRBD1 agrees at 7 bases. This CDR3 has 13 residues. The V gene end was trimmed by 8 bases and the J gene end by 5 bases; junction bases not matched to a gene: 8. From germline, CDR1 is MDHEN and CDR2 SYDVKM. CDR3 in DNA: TGTGCCAGCGTCCAGGGGGTAGTTACTGAAGCTTTCTTT. It yields the protein CASVQGVVTEAFF.

The chain recombines TRBV9 with TRBJ1-1; D possibly corresponds to TRBD1 (6 bases). Trimming removed 0 bases at V and 4 bases at J, with 13 bases between. Germline CDR1 is SGDLS and CDR2 is YYNGEE. This CDR3 is 15 amino acids long. The CDR3: CASSVGTGMGTEAFF. The CDR3 nucleotides are TGTGCCAGCAGCGTAGGTACAGGGATGGGCACTGAAGCTTTCTTT.

The CDR3 DNA follows: TGTGCCAGCAGCTTAGTAGTGCGTCTAGCGGGGCACTACGAGCAGTACTTC. The encoded protein is CASSLVVRLAGHYEQYF. The chain employs TRBV7-9 and TRBJ2-7; 9 nucleotides match TRBD2. The CDR3 consists of 17 residues. Germline loops: CDR1 SEHNR, CDR2 FQNEAQ (reference sequence). Trimming cost V 1 base and J 3 bases; bases outside gene matches: 10.

There are a few counts of this clone. This rearrangement joins TRBV7-2 to TRBJ2-5, with D possibly matching TRBD2 (5 bases). This CDR3 spans 13 amino acids. Germline CDR1 reads SGHTA; CDR2 reads FQGNSA. With 5 bases removed from V and 7 bases from J, the gap between germline ends came to 14 bases. CDR3 bases: TGTGCCAGCAGCGTTGGTATCGGGGTGACCCAGTACTTC. It yields the protein CASSVGIGVTQYF.

This clone showed up just a few times. The chain has TRBV7-6 and TRBJ1-1, with D possibly TRBD1 on 5 matching bases. This CDR3 has 15 residues. The V gene's germline CDR1 is SGHVS and CDR2 FNYEAQ. Trimming pared 1 base from V and 5 bases from J, leaving 14 bases between. The chain's CDR3 is CASSLEGRTPTEAFF. CDR3 bases: TGTGCCAGCAGCTTAGAGGGCCGGACACCTACTGAAGCTTTCTTT.

This clone was seen a handful of times. The J gene is TRBJ1-1, the V gene TRBV27; no reliable D call. The length of the CDR3 is 13 residues. V lost 4 bases, J lost 3 bases, and 9 bases lay in between. Germline V gives CDR1 MNHEY, CDR2 SMNVEV (reference sequence). CDR3 region: CASSSVRDTEAFF. The CDR3 DNA reads as TGTGCCAGCAGTTCCGTGAGGGACACTGAAGCTTTCTTT.

The chain couples TRBV4-2 to TRBJ1-1, with D unclear. Trimming shortened V by 1 base and J by 3 bases, and 12 bases separated the two germline ends. Germline V lookup: CDR1 LGHNA, CDR2 YNFKEQ. The CDR3 runs to 15 residues. This chain's CDR3 is CASSQVRRVDTEAFF. DNA of the CDR3: TGTGCCAGCAGCCAAGTGAGGAGGGTGGACACTGAAGCTTTCTTT.

V is TRBV5-1 and J is TRBJ2-5, with TRBD2 matching over 8 bases. CDR3 length: 15 amino acids. The trim removed 3 bases at V and 2 bases at J, leaving 6 bases unmatched. CDR1 and CDR2 from the germline V gene are SGHRS and YFSETQ. This CDR3 reads CASSYSGVLQETQYF. The CDR3 bases are TGCGCCAGCAGCTATAGCGGGGTCCTTCAAGAGACCCAGTACTTC.

The chain uses TRBV9 and TRBJ1-2; 11 nucleotides align to TRBD1. The CDR3 spans 13 residues. In germline, CDR1 is SGDLS, CDR2 YYNGEE. V was pared by 3 bases and J by 8 bases, with 3 bases of the junction left unmatched. The CDR3 loop is CASSAGQGGGYTF. CDR3 nucleotides: TGTGCCAGCAGCGCGGGACAGGGGGGAGGCTACACCTTC.

The chain recombines TRBV5-4 with TRBJ2-1; 13 bases fit TRBD2. With V trimmed by 9 bases and J by 9 bases, 15 bases remained unmatched. Germline V lookup: CDR1 SGHNT, CDR2 YYREEE (reference sequence). The CDR3 runs 16 residues. For the CDR3, the DNA is TGTGCCACACAGAATTACGGACTAGCGGGAGCGGTTGAGCAGTTCTTC. Its protein is CATQNYGLAGAVEQFF.

The chain links TRBV6-5 to TRBJ2-5; TRBD2 matches at 12 bases. The CDR3 covers 15 residues. CDR1 MNHEY and CDR2 SVGAGI come from the germline V gene. V lost 6 bases, J lost 5 bases, and 7 bases stayed unmatched. Written as DNA, the CDR3 is TGTGCCAGCAGCCTAGCGGGAGGGCCGGGGGAGACCCAGTACTTC. Protein product: CASSLAGGPGETQYF.

This clone is labeled medium-sized. The rearrangement uses TRBV4-1 and TRBJ1-2; D uncertain. The CDR3 spans 14 residues. The V gene lost 0 bases and the J gene lost 8 bases, with 13 bases spanning the gap. Germline lookup yields CDR1 MGHRA and CDR2 YSYEKL. The CDR3 reads CASSQEPRDKGYTF. The CDR3 bases are TGCGCCAGCAGCCAAGAACCCCGCGACAAGGGCTACACCTTC.

The V and J genes are TRBV2 and TRBJ2-1; no clear D. Trimming shortened V by 4 bases and J by 8 bases, and 3 bases separated the two germline ends. Germline V CDR1 and CDR2: SNHLY, FYNNEI. This CDR3 region has 10 residues. CDR3 coding DNA: TGTGCCAGCAGTGTCTATGAGCAGTTCTTC. It specifies CASSVYEQFF.

The chain uses TRBV5-4 and TRBJ1-3, with unresolved D. This CDR3 has 16 residues. The V end was cut by 1 base, the J end by 0 bases, with 11 bases between. Germline loops: CDR1 SGHNT, CDR2 YYREEE (reference sequence). The CDR3 loop is CASSLTAPSSGNTIYF. The CDR3 coding sequence is TGTGCCAGCAGCTTGACAGCACCGAGCTCTGGAAACACCATATATTTT. Variable domain in full (rest from reference TRBV5-4 and TRBJ1-3): ETGVTQSPTHLIKTRGQQVTLRCSSQSGHNTVSWYQQALGQGPQFIFQYYREEENGRGNFPPRFSGLQFPNYSSELNVNALELDDSALYLCASSLTAPSSGNTIYFGEGSWLTVV.

The J gene is TRBJ1-1, the V gene TRBV7-3, with D perhaps matching TRBD1 (6 bases). Germline loops: CDR1 SGHTA, CDR2 FQGTGA. The CDR3 contains 13 residues. V was trimmed by 2 bases and J by 4 bases, leaving 8 bases between them. CDR3 in DNA: TGTGCCAGCAGCTTACGAGGGGGCACTGAAGCTTTCTTT. Translating it yields CASSLRGGTEAFF.

The rearrangement joins TRBV2 to TRBJ2-7, with TRBD2 identical over 10 bases. CDR3 size: 15 residues. The germline V gene has CDR1 SNHLY and CDR2 FYNNEI. V gave up 6 bases and J gave up 3 bases; unmatched junction bases: 8. The DNA of the CDR3 is TGTGCCAGCAGAGAACCGGGACTAGCGTTCTACGAGCAGTACTTC. Translating gives CASREPGLAFYEQYF.

This clone came up once. In the same sample, other DNA sequences code for this CDR3. This chain links TRBV29-1 with TRBJ2-7; 9 bases match TRBD1. CDR1 and CDR2 from the germline V gene are SQVTM and ANQGSEA. Losses at the gene ends were 3 bases for V and 4 bases for J; bases not matched to a gene: 1. This CDR3 has 12 amino acids. The CDR3 sequence is CSVEGQGYEQYF. CDR3 DNA: TGCAGCGTTGAGGGACAGGGATACGAGCAGTACTTC.

The chain carries TRBV10-2 and TRBJ2-3, with D unresolved. CDR3 length equals 14 residues. Trimming removed 8 bases at V and 2 bases at J, with 14 bases between. The V gene's germline CDR1 is WSHSY and CDR2 SAAADI. The CDR3 sequence: CASQAPIPTDTQYF. Written as DNA, the CDR3 is TGCGCCAGCCAAGCTCCCATACCCACAGATACGCAGTATTTT.

The chain combines TRBV18 with TRBJ2-5; the D gene is possibly TRBD1 (5 bases). V was pared by 3 bases and J by 1 base, with 6 bases between. Germline CDR1 and CDR2: KGHSH and LQKENI. CDR3 length: 13 residues. CDR3 nucleotides: TGTGCCAGCTCACCCGACAGCCAAGAGACCCAGTACTTC. Protein: CASSPDSQETQYF. The full variable domain, completed using reference TRBV18 and TRBJ2-5, is NAGVMQNPRHLVRRRGQEARLRCSPMKGHSHVYWYRQLPEEGLKFMVYLQKENIIDESGMPKERFSAEFPKEGPSILRIQQVVRGDSAAYFCASSPDSQETQYFGPGTRLLVL.

V gene TRBV6-6 combines with J gene TRBJ2-7; no clear D. This CDR3 contains 12 residues. With 3 bases removed from V and 3 bases from J, the gap between germline ends came to 6 bases. CDR1 and CDR2 from the germline V gene are MNHNY and SVGAGI (reference sequence). In DNA, the CDR3 is TGTGCCAGCAGTTATACCGGCTACGAGCAGTACTTC. Protein product: CASSYTGYEQYF.

The rearrangement links TRBV11-3 to TRBJ2-3; weak D call: TRBD2 (5 bases). CDR1 SGHNT and CDR2 YENEEA come from the germline V gene. Trimming left V 3 bases short and J 4 bases short, with 11 bases between. The CDR3 sequence is 14 residues long. CDR3 nucleotide sequence: TGTGCCAGCAGCTTGAACGGGATCTCAGATACGCAGTATTTT. Protein: CASSLNGISDTQYF.

The rearrangement joins TRBV29-1 to TRBJ2-3; tentative D call: TRBD2 (6 bases). The V end lost 8 bases, the J end lost 6 bases, and 24 bases lay between the germline ends. Germline V gene sequence: CDR1 SQVTM, CDR2 ANQGSEA. CDR3 size: 15 residues. CDR3 residues: CSSTKGTAGPDTQYF. The CDR3 DNA follows: TGCAGCTCCACGAAGGGTACGGCGGGACCTGATACGCAGTATTTT.